The TCR beta chain under discussion was sequenced for a study of blood T cell repertoires in COVID-19. Whole-study context: Sites in the United States, Italy and Spain provided acute and convalescent COVID-19 samples. Sources were T cells, B-cell-depleted T cells, or PBMCs; the material itself was cDNA or gDNA.

The CDR3 has 13 amino acids. Germline values: CDR1 SGHRS, CDR2 YFSETQ. V lost 1 base, J lost 2 bases, and 7 bases lay in between. In the authors' workflow: Using reference gene primer amplification, nucleated cell counts were estimated. Generated by immunoSEQ multiplex PCR, the TCRdb table keeps only in-frame clones and is missing some. V and J calls and clone size are as listed in that table; D and trimming were resolved from the DNA. The sample has nearly 250,000 clones; approximately 84% are singletons. The material sequenced was peripheral blood. The rearrangement links TRBV5-1 to TRBJ2-7; no definite D call. The receptor was isolated from a woman aged 80 or older with acute or convalescent COVID-19. The CDR3 nucleotides are TGCGCCAGCAGCTTGAGCCCCGCCTACGAGCAGTACTTC. It translates to CASSLSPAYEQYF.